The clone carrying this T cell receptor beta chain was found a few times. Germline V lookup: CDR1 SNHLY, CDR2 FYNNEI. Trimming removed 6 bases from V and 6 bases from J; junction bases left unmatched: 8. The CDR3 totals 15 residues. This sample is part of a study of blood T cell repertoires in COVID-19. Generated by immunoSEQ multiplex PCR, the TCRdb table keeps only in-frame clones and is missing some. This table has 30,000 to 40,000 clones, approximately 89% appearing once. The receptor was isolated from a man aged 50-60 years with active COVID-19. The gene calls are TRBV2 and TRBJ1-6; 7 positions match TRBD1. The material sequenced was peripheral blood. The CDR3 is CASSLRTGGNSPLHF. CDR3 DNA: TGTGCCAGCAGCCTAAGGACAGGTGGTAATTCACCCCTCCACTTT.